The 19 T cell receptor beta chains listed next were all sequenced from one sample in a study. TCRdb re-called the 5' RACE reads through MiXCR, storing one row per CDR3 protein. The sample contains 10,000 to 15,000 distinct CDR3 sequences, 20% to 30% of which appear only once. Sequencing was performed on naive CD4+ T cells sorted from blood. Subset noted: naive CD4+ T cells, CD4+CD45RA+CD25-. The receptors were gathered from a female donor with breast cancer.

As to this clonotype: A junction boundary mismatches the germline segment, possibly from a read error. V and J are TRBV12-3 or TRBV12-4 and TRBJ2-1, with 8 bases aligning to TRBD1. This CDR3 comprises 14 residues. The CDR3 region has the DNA TGTGCCGGCAGTTTCCGAGGACAGGGAAATGAGCTGTTCTTC. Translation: CAGSFRGQGNELFF.

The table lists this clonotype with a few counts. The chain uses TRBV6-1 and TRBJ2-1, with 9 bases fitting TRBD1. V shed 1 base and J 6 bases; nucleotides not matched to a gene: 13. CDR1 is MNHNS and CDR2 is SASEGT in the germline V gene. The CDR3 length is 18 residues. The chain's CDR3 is CASSEDMAGQGPFNEQFF. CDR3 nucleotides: TGTGCCAGCAGTGAAGATATGGCGGGACAGGGACCGTTCAATGAGCAGTTCTTC.

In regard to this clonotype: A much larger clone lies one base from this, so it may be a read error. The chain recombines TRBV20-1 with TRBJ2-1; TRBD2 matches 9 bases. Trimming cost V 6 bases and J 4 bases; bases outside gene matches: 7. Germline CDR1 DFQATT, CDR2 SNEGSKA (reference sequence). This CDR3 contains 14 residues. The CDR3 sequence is CSAWTSDPYNEQFF. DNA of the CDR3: TGCAGTGCCTGGACTAGCGACCCTTACAATGAGCAGTTCTTC.

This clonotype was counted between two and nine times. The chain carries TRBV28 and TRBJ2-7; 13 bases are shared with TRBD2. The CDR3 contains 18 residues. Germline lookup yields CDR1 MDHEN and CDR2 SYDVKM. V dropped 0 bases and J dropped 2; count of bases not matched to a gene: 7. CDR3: CASSLWARTSGSAYEQYF. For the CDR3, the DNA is TGTGCCAGCAGTTTATGGGCTAGGACTAGCGGGAGCGCCTACGAGCAGTACTTC.

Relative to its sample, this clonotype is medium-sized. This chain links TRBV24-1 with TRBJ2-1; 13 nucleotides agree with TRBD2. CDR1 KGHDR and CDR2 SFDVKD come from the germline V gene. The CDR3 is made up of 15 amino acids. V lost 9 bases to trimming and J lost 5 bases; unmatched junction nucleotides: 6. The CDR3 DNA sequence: TGTGCCACCCGGATTGGGACTAGCGGGGACAATGAGCAGTTCTTC. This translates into CATRIGTSGDNEQFF.

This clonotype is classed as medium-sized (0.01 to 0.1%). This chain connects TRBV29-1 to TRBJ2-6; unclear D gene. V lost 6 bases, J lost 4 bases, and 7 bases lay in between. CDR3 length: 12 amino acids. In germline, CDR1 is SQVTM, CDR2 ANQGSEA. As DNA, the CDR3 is TGCAGCGTCGATCAGGGGGCCAACGTCCTGACTTTC. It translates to CSVDQGANVLTF.

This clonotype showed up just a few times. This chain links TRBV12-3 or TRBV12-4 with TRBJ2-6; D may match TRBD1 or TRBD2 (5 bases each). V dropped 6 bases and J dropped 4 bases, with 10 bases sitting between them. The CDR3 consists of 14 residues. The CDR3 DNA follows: TGTGCCAGCAGCCGAGGGGCCGGGGCCAACGTCCTGACTTTC. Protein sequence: CASSRGAGANVLTF.

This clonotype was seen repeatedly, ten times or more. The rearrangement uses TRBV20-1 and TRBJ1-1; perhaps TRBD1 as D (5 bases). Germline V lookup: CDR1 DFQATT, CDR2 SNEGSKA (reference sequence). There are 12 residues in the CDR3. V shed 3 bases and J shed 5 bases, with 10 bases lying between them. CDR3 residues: CSARPGETEAFF. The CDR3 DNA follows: TGCAGTGCTAGGCCGGGGGAAACTGAAGCTTTCTTT.

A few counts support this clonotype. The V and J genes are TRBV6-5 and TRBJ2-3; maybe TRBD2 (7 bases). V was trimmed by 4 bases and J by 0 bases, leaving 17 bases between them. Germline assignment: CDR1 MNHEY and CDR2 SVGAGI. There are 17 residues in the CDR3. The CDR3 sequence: CASSLHGGRSSTDTQYF. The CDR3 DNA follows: TGTGCCAGCAGTTTACACGGGGGGCGATCTAGCACAGATACGCAGTATTTT.

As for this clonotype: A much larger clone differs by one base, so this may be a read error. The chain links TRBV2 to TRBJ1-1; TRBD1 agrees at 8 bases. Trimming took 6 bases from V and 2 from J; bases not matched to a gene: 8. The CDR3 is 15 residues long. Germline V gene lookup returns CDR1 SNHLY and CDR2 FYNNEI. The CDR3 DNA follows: TGTGCCAGCAGGGTCGAGACAGGGGTAAACACTGAAGCTTTCTTT. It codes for CASRVETGVNTEAFF.

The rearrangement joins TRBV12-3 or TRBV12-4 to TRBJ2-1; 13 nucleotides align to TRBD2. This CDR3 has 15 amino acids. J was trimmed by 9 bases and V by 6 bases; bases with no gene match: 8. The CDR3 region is CASSPTSGRAGEQFF. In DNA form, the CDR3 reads TGTGCCAGCAGCCCTACTAGCGGGAGGGCCGGTGAGCAGTTCTTC.

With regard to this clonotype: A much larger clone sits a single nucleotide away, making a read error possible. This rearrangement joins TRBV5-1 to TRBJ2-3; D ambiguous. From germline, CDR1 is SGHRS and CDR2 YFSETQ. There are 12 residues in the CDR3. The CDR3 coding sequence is TGCGCCAGCAGCTCCTTCACAGATACGCAGTGTTTT. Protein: CASSSFTDTQCF.

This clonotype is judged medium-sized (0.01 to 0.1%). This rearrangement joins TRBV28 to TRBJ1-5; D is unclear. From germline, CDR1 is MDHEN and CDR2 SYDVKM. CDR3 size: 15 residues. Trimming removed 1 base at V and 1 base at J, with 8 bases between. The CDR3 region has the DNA TGTGCCAGCAGTTTATACAGCCGGAGCAATCAGCCCCAGCATTTT. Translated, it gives CASSLYSRSNQPQHF.

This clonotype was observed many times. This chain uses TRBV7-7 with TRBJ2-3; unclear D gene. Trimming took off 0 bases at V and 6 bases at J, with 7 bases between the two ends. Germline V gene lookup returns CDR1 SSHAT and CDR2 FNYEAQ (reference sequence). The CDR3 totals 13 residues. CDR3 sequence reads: CASSLAQGDTQYF. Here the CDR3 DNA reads TGTGCCAGCAGCTTAGCGCAAGGGGATACGCAGTATTTT.

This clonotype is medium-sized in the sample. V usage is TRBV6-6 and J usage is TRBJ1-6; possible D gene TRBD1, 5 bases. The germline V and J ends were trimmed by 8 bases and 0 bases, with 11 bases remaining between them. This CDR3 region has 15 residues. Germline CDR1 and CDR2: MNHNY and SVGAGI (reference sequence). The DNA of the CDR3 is TGTGCCAGCGCGCAGGGATTCTCCTATAATTCACCCCTCCACTTT. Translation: CASAQGFSYNSPLHF.

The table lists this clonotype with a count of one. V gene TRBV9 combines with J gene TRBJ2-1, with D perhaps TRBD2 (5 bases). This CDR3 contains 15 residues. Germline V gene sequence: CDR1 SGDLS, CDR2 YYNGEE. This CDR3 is CVSSVGLGTYNEQFF. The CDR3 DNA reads TGTGTCAGTAGCGTAGGCCTAGGCACCTACAATGAGCAGTTCTTC.

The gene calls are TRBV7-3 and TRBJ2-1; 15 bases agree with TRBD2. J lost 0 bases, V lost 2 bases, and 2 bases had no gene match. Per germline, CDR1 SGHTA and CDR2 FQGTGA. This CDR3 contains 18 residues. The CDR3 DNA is TGTGCCAGCAGCTTAGGACTAGCGGGAGGGAGCTCCTACAATGAGCAGTTCTTC. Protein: CASSLGLAGGSSYNEQFF.

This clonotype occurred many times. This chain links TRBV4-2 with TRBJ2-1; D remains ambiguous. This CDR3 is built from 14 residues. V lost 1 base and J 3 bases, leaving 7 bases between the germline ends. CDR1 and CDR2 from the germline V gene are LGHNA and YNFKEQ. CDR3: CASSQAELYNEQFF. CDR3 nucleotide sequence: TGTGCCAGCAGCCAAGCTGAGCTCTACAATGAGCAGTTCTTC.

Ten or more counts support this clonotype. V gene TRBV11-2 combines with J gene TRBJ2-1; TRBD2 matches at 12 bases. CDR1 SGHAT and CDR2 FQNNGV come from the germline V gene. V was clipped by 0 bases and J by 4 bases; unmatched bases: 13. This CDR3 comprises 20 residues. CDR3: CASSLDLIGLTSGRYNEQFF. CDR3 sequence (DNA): TGTGCCAGCAGCTTAGATCTTATTGGGCTGACTAGCGGGAGATACAATGAGCAGTTCTTC.